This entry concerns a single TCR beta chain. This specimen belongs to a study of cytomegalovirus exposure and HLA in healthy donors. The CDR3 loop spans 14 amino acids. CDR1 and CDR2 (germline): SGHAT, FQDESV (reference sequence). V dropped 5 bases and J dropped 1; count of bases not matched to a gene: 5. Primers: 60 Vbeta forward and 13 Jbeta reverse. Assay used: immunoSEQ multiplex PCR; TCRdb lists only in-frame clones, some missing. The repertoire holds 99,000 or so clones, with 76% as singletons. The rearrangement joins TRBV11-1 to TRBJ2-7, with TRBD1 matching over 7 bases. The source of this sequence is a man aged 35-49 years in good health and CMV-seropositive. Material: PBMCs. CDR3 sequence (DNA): TGTGCCAGCAGCACAAGACAGGGATCCTACGAGCAGTACTTC. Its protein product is CASSTRQGSYEQYF.